The clone carrying this TCR beta chain was seen many times. Its antigen is currently unknown. Individual cDNA molecules carried attached unique molecular identifiers. TCRdb re-analysed the 5' RACE reads in MiXCR, keeping a single row per CDR3 protein. The sample consists of about 49,000 distinct CDR3 sequences, over 3.5% of them appearing once. The sample is drawn from a study of early T cells in non-severe SARS-CoV-2 infection. About the study: The sequenced material was bulk RNA from unsorted whole blood, and its chains were unpaired.

Findings and caveats of the study: The VDJdb matching leaned toward anti-spike CD8 responses and overlooked private and CD4 specificities.

Trimming removed 8 bases at V and 1 base at J, with 10 bases between. Germline V gene data show CDR1 as ENHRY and CDR2 as SYGVKD. The CDR3 spans 13 residues. The source of this sequence is an adult who was a healthcare worker with PCR-confirmed SARS-CoV-2 infection or an uninfected control (not recorded which). The V and J genes are TRBV10-3 and TRBJ2-3; D possibly uses TRBD1 or TRBD2 (5 bases each). Sequencing used whole blood. CDR3 sequence reads: CAISQGGTDTQYF. DNA for the CDR3: TGTGCCATCTCTCAGGGAGGCACAGATACGCAGTATTTT.